These T cell receptor beta chains were read from a single sample in a study of blood T cells in healthy people across ages. In TCRdb, the 5' RACE reads were re-called with MiXCR into one record per CDR3 protein. The sample shows about 1 million distinct CDR3 sequences, 35% to 55% of them seen only once. Sequenced material: blood. The receptors stem from a woman aged 60-75 years in good health. Each CDR3 is given with its conserved first and last residue.

CDR3aa,v_gene,j_gene,len
CSANRASGKSDTQYF,TRBV20-1,TRBJ2-3,15
CASSEGTGVQPQHF,TRBV6-1,TRBJ1-5,14
CASSPSGRQGSYTF,TRBV5-1,TRBJ1-2,14
CASSQPGSLYEQYF,TRBV4-1,TRBJ2-7,14
CASSQRTREQGAGEQFF,TRBV4-1,TRBJ2-1,17
CSVKRGGRQETQYF,TRBV29-1,TRBJ2-5,14
CASSFRGATTQYF,TRBV12-3/TRBV12-4,TRBJ2-3,13
CASSLGSGLSYEQYF,TRBV7-7,TRBJ2-7,15
CSVEDRVSYKEQFF,TRBV29-1,TRBJ2-1,14
CASKYGGKATSTDTQYF,TRBV2,TRBJ2-3,17
CASSSGTTIYEQYF,TRBV7-9,-,14
CASSQGSTSYEQYF,TRBV5-5,TRBJ2-7,14
CASSFGSGTGFSPGNQPQHF,TRBV5-6,TRBJ1-5,20
CASTGKDGGRVIAKNIQYF,TRBV6-1,TRBJ2-4,19
CASSPSGENEQFF,TRBV12-3/TRBV12-4,TRBJ2-1,13